The 17 T cell receptor beta chains in this list originate from one sample, sequenced in a study of cytomegalovirus exposure and HLA in healthy donors. With 60 Vbeta and 13 Jbeta primers, the PCR was carried out. Clones were sequenced by immunoSEQ multiplex PCR, and TCRdb holds only the in-frame ones, with some missing. The sample has around 160,000 clones; about 73% are singletons. Sequenced sample: PBMCs. The receptors were gathered from a man aged 35-49 years in good health and CMV-seropositive.

By proportion, this clone is medium-sized. This rearrangement joins TRBV6-5 to TRBJ2-6; tentative D call: TRBD1 (5 bases). Trimming removed 7 bases from V and 1 base from J, with 11 bases in between. CDR1 is MNHEY, CDR2 SVGAGI, per germline. The CDR3 contains 15 residues. The CDR3 region has the DNA TGTGCCAGCATGCGTCAGGGTTCTGGGGCCAACGTCCTGACTTTC. Its translation is CASMRQGSGANVLTF.

Concerning this clone itself: The junction does not match germline at one end; this may be a read error. J is TRBJ2-5 and V is TRBV7-9, with D perhaps TRBD1 (5 bases). This CDR3 has 16 amino acids. The germline V gene encodes CDR1 SEHNR and CDR2 FQNEAQ (reference sequence). The CDR3 region is CSSSLVDVGVQETQYF. In DNA form, the CDR3 reads TGTTCCAGCAGCTTAGTTGATGTAGGGGTTCAAGAGACCCAGTACTTC.

The chain carries TRBV6-5 and TRBJ2-7, with TRBD1 identical over 7 bases. This CDR3 comprises 15 residues. Looked up from germline, CDR1 is MNHEY and CDR2 is SVGAGI. The V segment lost 0 bases and the J segment 4 bases; nucleotides outside the gene matches: 6. The CDR3, as DNA: TGTGCCAGCAGTTACTCGACAGGGTCTGGATACGAGCAGTACTTC. As protein: CASSYSTGSGYEQYF.

This clone has a handful of counts. The chain carries TRBV2 and TRBJ2-5; 10 nucleotides line up with TRBD2. The J call could be wrong; TRBJ2-7 is a better fit for the DNA end. This CDR3 has 15 amino acids. CDR1 SNHLY and CDR2 FYNNEI come from the germline V gene. The CDR3 loop is CASSSQLAGLGEQYF. In DNA, the CDR3 is TGTGCCAGCAGTTCGCAACTAGCGGGGCTCGGCGAGCAGTACTTC.

This clone showed up just once. V gene TRBV30 combines with J gene TRBJ2-1, with unresolved D. In germline, CDR1 is GTSNPN, CDR2 SVGIG (reference sequence). The V end was cut by 0 bases, the J end by 0 bases, with 9 bases between. This CDR3 region has 15 residues. CDR3 protein: CAWSVDERSYNEQFF. The CDR3 nucleotides read TGTGCCTGGAGTGTAGATGAGCGCTCCTACAATGAGCAGTTCTTC.

Only one count was recorded for this clone. The chain uses TRBV5-1 and TRBJ2-2, with D possibly TRBD2 on 6 matching bases. The V end was cut by 3 bases, the J end by 7 bases, with 16 bases between. The CDR3 consists of 15 residues. Germline CDR1 reads SGHRS; CDR2 reads YFSETQ. The CDR3, as DNA: TGCGCCAGCAGCTCCTCGGGAGTGCGTAACGGGGAGCTGTTTTTT. Protein product: CASSSSGVRNGELFF.

This chain links TRBV18 with TRBJ1-1, with D possibly being TRBD1 (6 bases). The germline V gene has CDR1 KGHSH and CDR2 LQKENI. The CDR3 runs 14 residues. Trimming cost V 3 bases and J 5 bases, with 13 bases left between them. The CDR3 DNA sequence: TGTGCCAGCTCACCCCCAGGGGCGAGGACTGAAGCTTTCTTT. Translating gives CASSPPGARTEAFF.

This chain joins TRBV27 and TRBJ2-5; D not certain. This CDR3 is built from 13 residues. Deletions cut 2 bases from V and 2 bases from J, with 6 bases between. In germline, CDR1 is MNHEY, CDR2 SMNVEV (reference sequence). The chain's CDR3 is CASSLTYQETQYF. CDR3 coding DNA: TGTGCCAGCAGTTTAACTTATCAAGAGACCCAGTACTTC.

The chain has TRBV29-1 and TRBJ2-3; D is perhaps TRBD1 (6 bases). Trimming pared 5 bases from V and 1 base from J, leaving 13 bases between. Germline CDR1 reads SQVTM; CDR2 reads ANQGSEA. This CDR3 comprises 14 residues. The CDR3 loop is CSVNRQDGTDTQYF. In DNA, the CDR3 is TGCAGCGTTAACAGACAGGACGGCACAGATACGCAGTATTTT.

This clone was counted only a few times. This chain links TRBV5-4 with TRBJ1-1; D is ambiguous. The CDR3 extends over 14 amino acids. The V end was cut by 0 bases, the J end by 1 base, with 7 bases between. Germline CDR1 is SGHNT and CDR2 is YYREEE (reference sequence). In DNA, the CDR3 is TGTGCCAGCAGCTTGGGGGCGTGGAACACTGAAGCTTTCTTT. As protein: CASSLGAWNTEAFF.

CDR3 coding DNA: TGTGCCTCCCGCGGGGATTCCAATCAGCCCCAGCATTTT. The encoded protein is CASRGDSNQPQHF. V gene TRBV2 combines with J gene TRBJ1-5, with D hard to call. V lost 11 bases and J 3 bases, leaving 14 bases between the germline ends. The CDR3 consists of 13 residues. Germline CDR1 SNHLY, CDR2 FYNNEI.

J is TRBJ1-2 and V is TRBV29-1, with D uncertain. The CDR3 covers 12 residues. Germline-derived CDR1 and CDR2 are SQVTM and ANQGSEA. V gave up 4 bases and J gave up 8 bases, with 14 bases separating them. In DNA, the CDR3 is TGCAGCGTTGTTACCGGGGTATCCGGCTACACCTTC. Translated: CSVVTGVSGYTF.

This clone was found once. This chain links TRBV6-4 with TRBJ1-1; D possibly corresponds to TRBD1 (6 bases). The CDR3 extends over 17 amino acids. Germline V gene data show CDR1 as MRHNA and CDR2 as SNTAGT. The V end lost 2 bases, the J end lost 3 bases, and 19 bases lay between the germline ends. CDR3 sequence reads: CASSDPPAGEGDTEAFF. CDR3 DNA: TGTGCCAGCAGTGACCCTCCGGCAGGGGAGGGGGACACTGAAGCTTTCTTT.

This chain links TRBV6-1 with TRBJ2-1, with D maybe TRBD1 (6 bases). V dropped 4 bases and J dropped 0 bases, with 13 bases sitting between them. This CDR3 is built from 16 residues. Germline-derived CDR1 and CDR2 are MNHNS and SASEGT. CDR3 sequence (DNA): TGTGCCAGCAGTGCGACAGGATTGGGCTCCTACAATGAGCAGTTCTTC. This gives the protein CASSATGLGSYNEQFF.

The rearrangement links TRBV9 to TRBJ2-1, with 9 bases that match TRBD2. The CDR3 contains 19 residues. Germline trimming cut 1 base from V and 4 bases from J; bases unmatched to any gene: 15. CDR1 is SGDLS, CDR2 YYNGEE, per germline. The CDR3 bases are TGTGCCAGCAGCGTAAGGGGAGAGAGGGCTAGCGGGGAGTACAATGAGCAGTTCTTC. It codes for CASSVRGERASGEYNEQFF.

This chain links TRBV30 with TRBJ2-3, with TRBD2 matching 11 bases. Germline values: CDR1 GTSNPN, CDR2 SVGIG (reference sequence). With V trimmed by 2 bases and J by 2 bases, 9 bases remained unmatched. CDR3 size: 17 residues. CDR3: CAWSLAGGPGLTDTQYF. DNA for the CDR3: TGTGCCTGGAGTCTAGCGGGAGGCCCGGGGCTCACAGATACGCAGTATTTT.

A single count supports this clone. V usage is TRBV7-2 and J usage is TRBJ1-1; 11 nucleotides match TRBD1. In germline, CDR1 is SGHTA, CDR2 FQGNSA. The CDR3 consists of 15 residues. The V and J ends lost 5 bases and 4 bases, in that order; junction bases with no gene match: 6. The CDR3 reads CASSNTGTGGTEAFF. The CDR3 DNA is TGTGCCAGCAGCAACACCGGGACAGGGGGCACTGAAGCTTTCTTT.